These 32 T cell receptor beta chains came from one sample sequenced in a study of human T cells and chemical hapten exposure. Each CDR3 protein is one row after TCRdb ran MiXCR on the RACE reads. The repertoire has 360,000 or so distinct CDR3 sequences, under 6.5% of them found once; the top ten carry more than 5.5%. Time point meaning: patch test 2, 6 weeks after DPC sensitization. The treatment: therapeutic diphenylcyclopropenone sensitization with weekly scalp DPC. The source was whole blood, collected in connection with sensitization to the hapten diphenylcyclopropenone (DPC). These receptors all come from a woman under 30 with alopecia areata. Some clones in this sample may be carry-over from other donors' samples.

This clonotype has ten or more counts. In DNA form, the CDR3 reads TGTGCCAGCAGTTACTCCGGGGGAGATAATTCACCCCTCCACTTT. Protein product: CASSYSGGDNSPLHF. The gene calls are TRBV6-5 and TRBJ1-6, with D tentatively TRBD1 (5 bases). Trimming shortened V by 0 bases and J by 5 bases, and 8 bases separated the two germline ends. Germline V gene lookup returns CDR1 MNHEY and CDR2 SVGAGI. This CDR3 contains 15 residues.

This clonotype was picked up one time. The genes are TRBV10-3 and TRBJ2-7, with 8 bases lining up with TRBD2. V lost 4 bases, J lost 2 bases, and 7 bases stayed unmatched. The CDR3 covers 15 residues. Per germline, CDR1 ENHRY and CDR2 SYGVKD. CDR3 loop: CAISALAGSTYEQYF. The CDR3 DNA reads TGTGCCATCAGTGCCTTAGCGGGGTCCACCTACGAGCAGTACTTC.

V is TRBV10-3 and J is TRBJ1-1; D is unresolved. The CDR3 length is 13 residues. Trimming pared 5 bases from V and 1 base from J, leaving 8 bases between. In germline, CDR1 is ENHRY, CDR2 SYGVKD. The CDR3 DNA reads TGTGCCATCAGTCAGGTCGCGAACACTGAAGCTTTCTTT. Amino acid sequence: CAISQVANTEAFF.

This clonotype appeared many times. The CDR3 loop reads CASSLISGDNEQFF. The CDR3 DNA reads as TGCGCCAGCAGCTTGATTTCCGGGGACAATGAGCAGTTCTTC. V usage is TRBV5-1 and J usage is TRBJ2-1, with D possibly matching TRBD2 (5 bases). The germline V gene encodes CDR1 SGHRS and CDR2 YFSETQ. V lost 1 base to trimming and J lost 5 bases, with 10 bases between them. CDR3 length: 14 residues.

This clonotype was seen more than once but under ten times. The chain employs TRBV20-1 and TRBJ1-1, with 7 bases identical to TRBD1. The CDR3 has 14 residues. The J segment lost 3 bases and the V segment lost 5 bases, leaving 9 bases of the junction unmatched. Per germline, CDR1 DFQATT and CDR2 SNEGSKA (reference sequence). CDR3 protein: CSAPGNTGDTEAFF. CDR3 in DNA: TGCAGTGCTCCCGGTAATACAGGGGACACTGAAGCTTTCTTT.

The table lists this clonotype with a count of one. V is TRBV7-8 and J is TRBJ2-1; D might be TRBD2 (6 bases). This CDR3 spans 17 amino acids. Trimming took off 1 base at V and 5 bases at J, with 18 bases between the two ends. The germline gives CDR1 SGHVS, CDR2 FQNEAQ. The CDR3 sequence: CASSLGGFKAGNNEQFF. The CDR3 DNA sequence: TGTGCCAGCAGCTTAGGGGGTTTTAAGGCGGGGAACAATGAGCAGTTCTTC.

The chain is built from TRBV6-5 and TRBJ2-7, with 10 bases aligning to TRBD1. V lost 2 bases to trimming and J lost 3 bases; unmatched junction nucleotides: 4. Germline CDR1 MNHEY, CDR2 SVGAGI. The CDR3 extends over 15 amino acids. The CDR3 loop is CASSYMGQGSYEQYF. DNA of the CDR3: TGTGCCAGCAGTTACATGGGACAGGGGAGCTACGAGCAGTACTTC.

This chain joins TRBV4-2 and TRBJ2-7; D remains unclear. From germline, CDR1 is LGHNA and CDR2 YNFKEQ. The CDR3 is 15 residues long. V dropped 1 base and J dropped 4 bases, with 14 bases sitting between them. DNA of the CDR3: TGTGCCAGCAGCCAAGTTCAAACAACGCATTACGAGCAGTACTTC. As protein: CASSQVQTTHYEQYF.

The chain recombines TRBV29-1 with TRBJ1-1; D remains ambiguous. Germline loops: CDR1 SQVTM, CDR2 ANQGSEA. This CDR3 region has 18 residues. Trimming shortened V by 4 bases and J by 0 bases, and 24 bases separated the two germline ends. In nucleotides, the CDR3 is TGCAGCGTTGCCCTCCAAAGAATCAGCGCTACCATGAACACTGAAGCTTTCTTT. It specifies CSVALQRISATMNTEAFF.

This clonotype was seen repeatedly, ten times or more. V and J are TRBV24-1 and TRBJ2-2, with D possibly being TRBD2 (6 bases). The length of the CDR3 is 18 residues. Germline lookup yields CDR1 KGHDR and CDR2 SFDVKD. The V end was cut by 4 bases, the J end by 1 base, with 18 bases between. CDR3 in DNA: TGTGCCACCAGTGACCCTACGTGGGACTCTGGGAACACCGGGGAGCTGTTTTTT. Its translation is CATSDPTWDSGNTGELFF.

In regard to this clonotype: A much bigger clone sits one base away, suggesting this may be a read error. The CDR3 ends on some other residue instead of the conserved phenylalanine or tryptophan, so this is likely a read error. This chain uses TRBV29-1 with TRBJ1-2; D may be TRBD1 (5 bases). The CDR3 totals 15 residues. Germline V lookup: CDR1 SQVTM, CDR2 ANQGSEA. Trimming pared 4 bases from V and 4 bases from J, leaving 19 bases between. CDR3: CSVVGGAGPFYGYTY. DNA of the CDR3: TGCAGCGTTGTAGGAGGGGCAGGGCCCTTCTATGGCTACACCTAC.

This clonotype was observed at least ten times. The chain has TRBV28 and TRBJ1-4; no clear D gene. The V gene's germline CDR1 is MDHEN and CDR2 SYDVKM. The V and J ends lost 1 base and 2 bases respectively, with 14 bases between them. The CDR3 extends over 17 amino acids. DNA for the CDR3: TGTGCCAGCAGTTTATCTGGGCAATTGGGGACTAATGAAAAACTGTTTTTT. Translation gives CASSLSGQLGTNEKLFF. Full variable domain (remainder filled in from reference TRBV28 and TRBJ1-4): DVKVTQSSRYLVKRTGEKVFLECVQDMDHENMFWYRQDPGLGLRLIYFSYDVKMKEKGDIPEGYSVSREKKERFSLILESASTNQTSMYLCASSLSGQLGTNEKLFFGSGTQLSVL.

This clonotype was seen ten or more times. CDR3 DNA: TGTGCCAGCAAACCGACAGGGGCTCGGAGCACTGAAGCTTTCTTT. Translation gives CASKPTGARSTEAFF. The V and J genes are TRBV6-1 and TRBJ1-1; 8 bases are shared with TRBD1. With 7 bases clipped from V and 4 bases from J, the junction kept 11 bases outside the gene matches. Per the germline V gene, CDR1 is MNHNS and CDR2 is SASEGT. This CDR3 is 15 amino acids long.

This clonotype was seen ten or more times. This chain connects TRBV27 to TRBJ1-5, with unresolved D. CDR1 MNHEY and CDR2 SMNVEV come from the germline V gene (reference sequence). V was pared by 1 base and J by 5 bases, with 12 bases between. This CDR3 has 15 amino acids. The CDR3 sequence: CASSLLASGDQPQHF. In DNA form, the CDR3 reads TGTGCCAGCAGTTTATTAGCGTCGGGCGATCAGCCCCAGCATTTT.

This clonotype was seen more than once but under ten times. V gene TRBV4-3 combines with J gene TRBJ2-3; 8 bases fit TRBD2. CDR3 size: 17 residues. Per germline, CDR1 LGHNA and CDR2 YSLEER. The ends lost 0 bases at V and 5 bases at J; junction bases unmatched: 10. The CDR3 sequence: CASSQDQAGGYEDTQYF. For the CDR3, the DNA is TGCGCCAGCAGCCAAGATCAGGCGGGGGGCTATGAAGATACGCAGTATTTT.

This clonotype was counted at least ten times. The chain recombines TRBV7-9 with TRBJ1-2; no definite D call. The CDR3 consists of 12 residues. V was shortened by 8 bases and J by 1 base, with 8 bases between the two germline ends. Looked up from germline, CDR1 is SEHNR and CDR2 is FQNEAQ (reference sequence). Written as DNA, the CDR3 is TGTGCCAGCCGGGTCGGTAACTATGGCTACACCTTC. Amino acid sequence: CASRVGNYGYTF.

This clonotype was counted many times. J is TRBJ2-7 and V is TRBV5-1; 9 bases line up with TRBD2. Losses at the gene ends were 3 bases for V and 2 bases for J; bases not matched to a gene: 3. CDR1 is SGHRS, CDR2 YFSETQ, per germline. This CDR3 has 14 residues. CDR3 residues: CASSSSGGTYEQYF. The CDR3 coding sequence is TGCGCCAGCAGCTCAAGCGGGGGGACCTACGAGCAGTACTTC. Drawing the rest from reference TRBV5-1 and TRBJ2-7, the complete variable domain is KAGVTQTPRYLIKTRGQQVTLSCSPISGHRSVSWYQQTPGQGLQFLFEYFSETQRNKGNFPGRFSGRQFSNSRSEMNVSTLELGDSALYLCASSSSGGTYEQYFGPGTRLTVT.

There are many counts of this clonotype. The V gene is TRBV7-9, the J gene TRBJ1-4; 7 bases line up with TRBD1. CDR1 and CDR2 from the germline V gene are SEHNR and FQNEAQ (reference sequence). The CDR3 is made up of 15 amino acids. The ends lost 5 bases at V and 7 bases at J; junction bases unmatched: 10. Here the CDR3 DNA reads TGTGCCAGCAGCCGTCCGGACAGGAGGACTGAAAAACTGTTTTTT. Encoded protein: CASSRPDRRTEKLFF.

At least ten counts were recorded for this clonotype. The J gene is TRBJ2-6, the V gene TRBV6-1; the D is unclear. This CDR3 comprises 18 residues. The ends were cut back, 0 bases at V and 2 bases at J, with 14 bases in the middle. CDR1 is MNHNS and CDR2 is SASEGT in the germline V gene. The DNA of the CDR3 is TGTGCCAGCAGTGAAGCGTTGGATCTCTCGGCTGGGGCCAACGTCCTGACTTTC. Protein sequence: CASSEALDLSAGANVLTF.

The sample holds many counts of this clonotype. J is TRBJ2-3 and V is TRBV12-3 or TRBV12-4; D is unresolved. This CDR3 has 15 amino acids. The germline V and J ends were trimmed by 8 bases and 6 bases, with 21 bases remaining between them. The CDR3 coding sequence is TGTGCCAGCGCTGATGGGCTAGTACGTAAGGATACGCAGTATTTT. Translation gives CASADGLVRKDTQYF.

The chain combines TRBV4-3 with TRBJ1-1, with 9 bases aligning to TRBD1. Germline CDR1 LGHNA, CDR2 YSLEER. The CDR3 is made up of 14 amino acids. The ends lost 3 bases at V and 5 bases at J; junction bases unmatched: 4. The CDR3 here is CASSHDRGATEAFF. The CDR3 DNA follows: TGCGCCAGCAGCCATGACAGGGGGGCAACTGAAGCTTTCTTT.

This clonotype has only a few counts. The CDR3 protein is CASSLYGGRTDTQYF. As DNA, the CDR3 is TGTGCCAGCAGCTTATACGGGGGCCGTACAGATACGCAGTATTTT. The genes are TRBV7-9 and TRBJ2-3; D is tentatively TRBD1 or TRBD2 (6 bases each). CDR1 is SEHNR, CDR2 FQNEAQ, per germline (reference sequence). Trimming stripped 2 bases from V and 3 bases from J, with 12 bases between. The CDR3 has 15 residues.

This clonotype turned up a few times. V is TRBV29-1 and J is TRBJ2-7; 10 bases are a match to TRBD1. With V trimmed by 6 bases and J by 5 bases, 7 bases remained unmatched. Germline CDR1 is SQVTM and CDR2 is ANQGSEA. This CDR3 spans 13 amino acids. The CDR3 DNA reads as TGCAGCGTCCCGGGACAGGGGAATAACGAGCAGTACTTC. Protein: CSVPGQGNNEQYF.

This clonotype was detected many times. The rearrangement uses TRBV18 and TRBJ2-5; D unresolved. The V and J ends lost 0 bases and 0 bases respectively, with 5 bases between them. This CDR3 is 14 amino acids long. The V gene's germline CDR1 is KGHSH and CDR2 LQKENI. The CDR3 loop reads CASSPPNDQETQYF. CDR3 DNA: TGTGCCAGCTCACCACCTAACGACCAAGAGACCCAGTACTTC.

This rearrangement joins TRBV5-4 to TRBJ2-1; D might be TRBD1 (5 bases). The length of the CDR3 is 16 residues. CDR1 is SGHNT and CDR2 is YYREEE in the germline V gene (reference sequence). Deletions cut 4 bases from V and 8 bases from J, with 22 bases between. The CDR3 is CASSAETVPTYDEQFF. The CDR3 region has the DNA TGTGCCAGCAGCGCCGAGACAGTCCCTACGTACGATGAGCAGTTCTTC.

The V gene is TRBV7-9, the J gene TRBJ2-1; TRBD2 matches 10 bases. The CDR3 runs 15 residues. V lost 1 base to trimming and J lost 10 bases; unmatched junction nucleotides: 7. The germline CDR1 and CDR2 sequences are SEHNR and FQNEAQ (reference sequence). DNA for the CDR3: TGTGCCAGCAGCTTAGGTTTGCTAGCGGGGGAGGAGCAGTTCTTC. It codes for CASSLGLLAGEEQFF.

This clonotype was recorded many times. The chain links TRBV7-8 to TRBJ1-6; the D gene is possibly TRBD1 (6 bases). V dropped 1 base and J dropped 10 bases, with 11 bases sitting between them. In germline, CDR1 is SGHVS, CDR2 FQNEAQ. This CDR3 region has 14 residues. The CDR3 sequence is CASSLGGRQSPLHF. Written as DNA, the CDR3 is TGTGCCAGCAGCTTAGGGGGGCGACAGTCACCCCTCCACTTT. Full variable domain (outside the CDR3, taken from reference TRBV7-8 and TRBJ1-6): GAGVSQSPRYKVAKRGQDVALRCDPISGHVSLFWYQQALGQGPEFLTYFQNEAQLDKSGLPSDRFFAERPEGSVSTLKIQRTQQEDSAVYLCASSLGGRQSPLHFGNGTRLTVT.

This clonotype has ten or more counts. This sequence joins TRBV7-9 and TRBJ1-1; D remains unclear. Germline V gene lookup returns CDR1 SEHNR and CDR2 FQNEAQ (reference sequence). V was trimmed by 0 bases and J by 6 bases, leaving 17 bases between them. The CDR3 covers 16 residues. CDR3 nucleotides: TGTGCCAGCAGCTTAGCTCCAGGTAGCGATGTGCCTGAAGCTTTCTTT. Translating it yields CASSLAPGSDVPEAFF.

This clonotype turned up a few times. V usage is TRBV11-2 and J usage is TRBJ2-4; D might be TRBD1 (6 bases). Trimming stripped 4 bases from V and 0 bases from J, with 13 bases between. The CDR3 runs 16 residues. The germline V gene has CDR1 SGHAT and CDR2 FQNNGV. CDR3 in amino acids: CASSSGQTAAKNIQYF. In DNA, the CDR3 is TGTGCCAGCAGCTCCGGACAGACGGCAGCCAAAAACATTCAGTACTTC.

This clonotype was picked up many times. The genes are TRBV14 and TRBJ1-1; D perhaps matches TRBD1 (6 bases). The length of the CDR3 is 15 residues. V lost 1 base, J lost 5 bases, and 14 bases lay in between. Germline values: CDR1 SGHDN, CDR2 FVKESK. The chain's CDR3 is CASSQVVGGRTEAFF. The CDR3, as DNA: TGTGCCAGCAGCCAAGTAGTGGGGGGCAGGACTGAAGCTTTCTTT.

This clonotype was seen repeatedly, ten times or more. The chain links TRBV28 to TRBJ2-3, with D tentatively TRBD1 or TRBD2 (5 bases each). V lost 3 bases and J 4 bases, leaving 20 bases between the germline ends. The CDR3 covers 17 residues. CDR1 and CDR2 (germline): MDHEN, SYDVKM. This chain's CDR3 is CASSFTIARKGSDTQYF. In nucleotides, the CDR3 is TGTGCCAGCAGTTTCACCATAGCGCGGAAGGGGTCAGATACGCAGTATTTT.

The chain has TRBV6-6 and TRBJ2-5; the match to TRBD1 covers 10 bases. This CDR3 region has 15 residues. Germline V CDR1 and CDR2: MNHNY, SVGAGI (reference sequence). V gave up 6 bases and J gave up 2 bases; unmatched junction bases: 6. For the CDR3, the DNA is TGTGCCAGCAGCAGCCGGGACAGGGGTCAAGAGACCCAGTACTTC. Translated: CASSSRDRGQETQYF.